This T cell receptor (beta chain) came from a study of CD8+ T cells in alopecia areata (dated by TCRdb to the late 2010s). Looking at the study overall: Treated patients were enrolled in an open-label pilot trial of oral tofacitinib, 5 to 10 mg twice daily, for moderate-to-severe alopecia areata. Patients stayed on tofacitinib for 6 to 18 months and then had 6 months of follow-up off drug so that delayed response and recurrence could be assessed. Disease severity in treated patients was measured with the SALT score, which quantifies the percentage of affected scalp surface area. High-throughput TCRbeta sequencing was used to examine T cell clonal expansion in alopecia areata in both the C3H/HeJ mouse model and human patients. Human TCRbeta sequencing covered scalp tissue and sorted CD4+ and CD8+ peripheral blood T cells from patchy and totalis/universalis alopecia areata patients and healthy controls. Tofacitinib-treated patients had biopsies at baseline and at 4 and 24 weeks of treatment, with a later scalp biopsy in several patients. Clonality in the scalp was compared among normal scalp (n=4), patchy alopecia areata scalp (n=8), and alopecia totalis/universalis scalp (n=8). The RNA source kit depended on sample type: the PAXgene miRNA kit for fixed scalp, the miRNeasy kit for PBMCs, and the RNeasy kit for mouse skin. TCRbeta CDR3 regions were amplified by immunoSEQ multiplex PCR with 35 Vbeta forward and 13 Jbeta reverse primers. What the authors observed across the whole study: During tofacitinib treatment, many expanded lesional clones stuck around in both scalp and blood, and this persistence may partly explain why relapse happens after treatment is stopped. Shared TCR sequences between patients were less evident than in mice, which may be partly attributable to HLA diversity in the patient population. Unlike mouse skin, where gammadelta T cells dominate, normal human skin contains resident alphabeta T cells that get sequenced too, which complicates analysis of the scalp TCR repertoire. Scalp clonality and the number of expanded CD8+ clones among the top 100 scalp clones were significantly decreased by tofacitinib. Compared with normal scalp, lesional scalp, particularly in alopecia totalis/universalis, had higher clonality and more expanded CD8+ clones, which suggests antigenic drive. Because the treated cohort was small and had only one nonresponder, larger studies are needed to examine links between baseline CD8+ expansion and response.

This clone was found a few times. It lacks a known antigen. No much larger clonotype is one base removed from it; base qualities were not supplied. CDR3 length: 13 amino acids, cysteine to phenylalanine. Only the CDR3 DNA is retained, 39 bases long and in frame from the first base. For CDR1 and CDR2, the germline V gene (reference sequence) lists SGHNT and YYREEE. V is cut by 0 bases and J by 3 bases, and the space between the germline ends is 3 bases. The method was the immunoSEQ multiplex PCR assay. To provide template for TCR sequencing, every sample had RNA extracted and reverse transcribed into cDNA. First-strand cDNA was synthesized using SuperScript III with a 2:1 mix of oligo-dT and random hexamers. A synthetic immune receptor repertoire was used to assess amplification bias, and residual bias was removed computationally. Concerning the study's data processing: Raw reads were preprocessed to remove errors, and CDR3 was defined by IMGT conventions from the conserved cysteine to phenylalanine. Clonality was computed as 1 minus the Shannon entropy, with the entropy normalized by log2 of the number of productive unique TCRs. Whether scalp clones were CD4 or CD8 was inferred by matching scalp TCRbeta sequences against CD4 and CD8 repertoires sorted from blood. The source is immuneACCESS, and TCRdb retained only in-frame sequences with V and J called. Part of the clones is not carried over; for the studies checked, unresolved V genes explain less than half of this, and the remainder is unexplained. V and J calls and clone size come straight from that table; D and trimming were deduced from the DNA. The sample table shows roughly 250,000 clones, and over 45% are seen once. 0.93% of the sample is taken by the ten largest.

According to the study, the label for this sample's treatment or condition signals: oral pan-JAK inhibitor, 5-10 mg twice daily. Lesional scalp punch biopsies and peripheral blood were collected from alopecia areata patients. After PBMCs were isolated by density centrifugation and stained for CD3, CD4 and CD8, a FACSAria was used to sort CD4+ and CD8+ T cells. This sequence originates from a human donor with alopecia areata. The rearranged segments are TRBV5-4 and TRBJ2-2; no D segment can be confidently identified. The material was CD4+ T cells sorted from blood, obtained around week 54, from a patient treated with tofacitinib. For the CDR3, the sequence is CASSLVDTGELFF. The sequenced DNA: TGTGCCAGCAGCTTGGTCGACACCGGGGAGCTGTTTTTT.